This TCR beta chain was retrieved from a study of cytomegalovirus exposure and HLA in healthy donors. General study points: In vitro assays verified that a few CMV-associated chains recognized CMV antigens specifically.

60 Vbeta and 13 Jbeta primers were used in PCR. TCRdb's table, derived via immunoSEQ multiplex PCR, lists solely in-frame clones and lacks some. The sample has around 210,000 clones; approximately 81% are singletons. The V gene's germline CDR1 is SGHTA and CDR2 FQGTGA. With 4 bases removed from V and 2 bases from J, the gap between germline ends came to 11 bases. The length of the CDR3 is 15 residues. On this clone itself: Antigen specificity is unknown.

Material: PBMCs. The chain employs TRBV7-3 and TRBJ2-2; a possible D gene is TRBD2 (5 bases). The receptor was derived from a girl aged 2-10 years in good health and CMV-seronegative. CDR3 in DNA: TGTGCCAGCAGCTCCCGGACTGCCAACACCGGGGAGCTGTTTTTT. It translates to CASSSRTANTGELFF.